This T cell receptor (beta chain) was recovered during a study of T cell responses to AZD1222 COVID-19 vaccine. Generated by immunoSEQ multiplex PCR, the TCRdb table keeps only in-frame clones and is missing some. This sample has roughly 150,000 clones, with 85% to 95% found just once. This clone was observed once. Antigen: not known. Looked up from germline, CDR1 is SGHAT and CDR2 is FQNNGV. Trimming cost V 5 bases and J 8 bases, with 15 bases left between them. The CDR3 is 13 amino acids. General study results and limits: Compared with day 0, the breadth and depth of the Spike-specific TCR repertoire rose significantly after two doses of AZD1222. Donors were chiefly white British, with a greater number of females, and clonal diversity was perhaps underestimated. Dominant at 160-218 and 743-854, vaccine-associated CD4 TCRs also spanned spike.

The source material was peripheral blood, sampled 28 days after the second AZD1222 dose. V usage is TRBV11-2 and J usage is TRBJ1-2, with D possibly matching TRBD1 (5 bases). This TCR derives from an adult who received the AZD1222 COVID-19 vaccine. CDR3 sequence: CASSRRDLSGYTF. CDR3 nucleotide sequence: TGTGCCAGCAGCCGCAGGGATCTAAGCGGCTACACCTTC.